The 5 T cell receptor beta chains below all came from one sample that was sequenced in a study of T cell clonotyping in hematopoietic cell transplantation. The method was immunoSEQ multiplex PCR; TCRdb's version includes in-frame clones alone and lacks a portion of them. This table holds approximately 16,000 clones, roughly 93% found once. Time point reported: recipient sample about 28 days before transplant, after cytoreduction. Source: peripheral blood mononuclear cells, taken before stem cell transplant. Every receptor here comes from a man aged 18 to 29 with biphenotypic leukemia. Some clones in this sample may be carry-over from other donors' samples.

The CDR3 nucleotides are TGTGCCAGCAGTTACTCGACAGGGTTGAACACTGAAGCTTTCTTT. Residues: CASSYSTGLNTEAFF. V usage is TRBV6-5 and J usage is TRBJ1-1; 7 bases fit TRBD1. The CDR3 is 15 residues long. Germline V gene sequence: CDR1 MNHEY, CDR2 SVGAGI. Germline trimming cut 0 bases from V and 0 bases from J; bases unmatched to any gene: 1.

V usage is TRBV9 and J usage is TRBJ1-1, with 9 bases fitting TRBD1. With 3 bases clipped from V and 4 bases from J, the junction kept 4 bases outside the gene matches. CDR1 and CDR2 from the germline V gene are SGDLS and YYNGEE. The CDR3 sequence is 14 residues long. The CDR3 is CASSGDRESTEAFF. The CDR3 bases are TGTGCCAGCAGCGGGGACAGGGAAAGCACTGAAGCTTTCTTT.

The rearrangement uses TRBV4-1 and TRBJ1-1; D is perhaps TRBD1 (6 bases). CDR3 length equals 13 residues. V lost 5 bases and J lost 3, with 10 bases in between. Germline-derived CDR1 and CDR2 are MGHRA and YSYEKL. In DNA form, the CDR3 reads TGCGCCAGCAGCACAGGGTCGGACACTGAAGCTTTCTTT. It specifies CASSTGSDTEAFF.

V gene TRBV6-1 combines with J gene TRBJ1-6, with 9 nucleotides matching TRBD1. Germline lookup yields CDR1 MNHNS and CDR2 SASEGT. V was clipped by 4 bases and J by 5 bases; unmatched bases: 3. CDR3 size: 15 residues. The CDR3 bases are TGTGCCAGCAGTGGACAGGGGGGGGATAATTCACCCCTCCACTTT. As protein: CASSGQGGDNSPLHF.

The chain combines TRBV5-1 with TRBJ1-1, with D uncertain. This CDR3 contains 14 residues. V lost 6 bases, J lost 4 bases, and 16 bases lay in between. The germline V gene has CDR1 SGHRS and CDR2 YFSETQ. The CDR3 here is CASTISVGSTEAFF. The CDR3 bases are TGCGCCAGCACCATATCGGTAGGGTCCACTGAAGCTTTCTTT.